This T cell receptor (beta chain) stems from a study of stem cell transplantation in POMP-related autoinflammatory disease. Study context: Hypothesis: faulty thymoproteasomes impair CD8+ T-cell selection, skewing TRB repertoires. Before transplant: CD4+ naive skewing, low CD8+ proportions, reduced cytokine secretion. Study outcomes and limitations: Fewer unique TRB V-J gene pairings were identified in patients with PRAID. A trend toward lower repertoire diversity and greater clonality appeared in every analyzed T-cell subset of PRAID patients.

With regard to this clone: What it recognizes is unknown.

Assay used: immunoSEQ multiplex PCR; TCRdb lists only in-frame clones, some missing. The sample includes some 33,000 clones, just over 85% of them seen just once. Germline-derived CDR1 and CDR2 are SGHAT and FQNNGV. This CDR3 contains 15 residues. The V and J ends lost 5 bases and 4 bases, in that order; junction bases with no gene match: 5. The clonotype was recovered from a human donor with POMP-related autoinflammation and immune dysregulation (PRAID). This chain links TRBV11-2 with TRBJ2-2; 9 bases match TRBD1. Here the sequenced sample was CD4+ T cells from PBMCs, taken before stem cell transplantation. The CDR3 spells CASSAGQGLTGELFF. CDR3 DNA: TGTGCCAGCAGCGCGGGACAGGGCCTCACCGGGGAGCTGTTTTTT.